This entry lists 9 T cell receptor beta chains sequenced from one sample in a study of T-cell reconstitution after alpha-beta-depleted transplantation in children. As it was prepared, the TCRbeta library received unique molecular identifiers. TCRdb used MiXCR to reprocess the PCR reads, holding one entry per CDR3 protein. Of 500,000 to 600,000 distinct CDR3 sequences in the sample, around 16% were seen once. Sequenced material: PBMCs from the stem cell graft donor, taken from the stem cell graft. The receptors come from a human donor who donated a stem cell graft to a child with acute lymphoblastic leukemia.

This clonotype was seen a handful of times. The V gene is TRBV6-5, the J gene TRBJ2-3; D remains ambiguous. With 0 bases removed from V and 0 bases from J, the gap between germline ends came to 13 bases. Germline loops: CDR1 MNHEY, CDR2 SVGAGI. The CDR3 has 17 residues. The DNA of the CDR3 is TGTGCCAGCAGTTACTCACCTTCTATAGTTAGCACAGATACGCAGTATTTT. Protein sequence: CASSYSPSIVSTDTQYF.

This chain joins TRBV7-2 and TRBJ1-4; no definite D call. Trimming removed 4 bases from V and 6 bases from J, with 12 bases in between. The CDR3 extends over 14 amino acids. Germline V lookup: CDR1 SGHTA, CDR2 FQGNSA. DNA for the CDR3: TGTGCCAGCAGCTCGGACGGCGGGGATGAAAAACTGTTTTTT. Protein: CASSSDGGDEKLFF. Full variable domain (missing parts from reference TRBV7-2 and TRBJ1-4): GAGVSQSPSNKVTEKGKDVELRCDPISGHTALYWYRQSLGQGLEFLIYFQGNSAPDKSGLPSDRFSAERTGGSVSTLTIQRTQQEDSAVYLCASSSDGGDEKLFFGSGTQLSVL.

CDR3 sequence reads: CASSFAPGPQETQYF. For the CDR3, the DNA is TGCGCCAGCAGTTTTGCCCCGGGCCCTCAAGAGACCCAGTACTTC. The V gene is TRBV5-1, the J gene TRBJ2-5, with D uncertain. Germline V gives CDR1 SGHRS, CDR2 YFSETQ. The V end was cut by 5 bases, the J end by 2 bases, with 16 bases between. The CDR3 is 15 residues long. The variable domain in full, completed from reference TRBV5-1 and TRBJ2-5, reads KAGVTQTPRYLIKTRGQQVTLSCSPISGHRSVSWYQQTPGQGLQFLFEYFSETQRNKGNFPGRFSGRQFSNSRSEMNVSTLELGDSALYLCASSFAPGPQETQYFGPGTRLLVL.

J is TRBJ2-4 and V is TRBV11-2; a possible D gene is TRBD1 (6 bases). The germline CDR1 and CDR2 sequences are SGHAT and FQNNGV. This CDR3 has 18 amino acids. V shed 0 bases and J shed 7 bases, with 22 bases lying between them. In DNA, the CDR3 is TGTGCCAGCAGCTTAGATCCGTTCCCCAGGGGTAGCGAGAACATTCAGTACTTC. Translating gives CASSLDPFPRGSENIQYF.

The chain recombines TRBV7-9 with TRBJ2-7, with D unresolved. The ends were cut back, 5 bases at V and 0 bases at J, with 14 bases in the middle. The CDR3 spans 15 residues. Germline V gene sequence: CDR1 SEHNR, CDR2 FQNEAQ (reference sequence). DNA for the CDR3: TGTGCCAGCAGCCCCGGAGCCCCCTACTCCTACGAGCAGTACTTC. Translated, it gives CASSPGAPYSYEQYF.

This clonotype was observed at least ten times. This rearrangement joins TRBV29-1 to TRBJ1-2; no firm D call. CDR3 length: 12 amino acids. The V and J ends lost 7 bases and 8 bases respectively, with 17 bases between them. Germline-derived CDR1 and CDR2 are SQVTM and ANQGSEA. Written as DNA, the CDR3 is TGCAGCGCTCCCGCGAAGGGAGGGGGCTACACCTTC. Protein: CSAPAKGGGYTF.

On this clonotype: This CDR3 is missing its conserved last phenylalanine or tryptophan, likely due to a read error. V is TRBV12-3 or TRBV12-4 and J is TRBJ2-3; tentatively, D is TRBD1 (6 bases). This CDR3 contains 14 residues. Trimming stripped 1 base from V and 4 bases from J, with 9 bases between. This CDR3 reads CASSLDRQADTQYL. The CDR3 region has the DNA TGTGCCAGCAGTTTAGATAGACAGGCAGATACGCAGTATTTG.

The chain carries TRBV27 and TRBJ2-5; 7 bases agree with TRBD1. The CDR3 has 14 residues. Per the germline V gene, CDR1 is MNHEY and CDR2 is SMNVEV (reference sequence). V was clipped by 6 bases and J by 6 bases; unmatched bases: 10. CDR3 amino acids: CASSLTGDSKTQYF. The CDR3 bases are TGTGCCAGCAGCCTTACAGGGGATAGCAAGACCCAGTACTTC.

This clonotype was found a few times. V is TRBV12-3 or TRBV12-4 and J is TRBJ1-5, with 8 bases matching TRBD1. The CDR3 is 18 residues long. V dropped 5 bases and J dropped 2; count of bases not matched to a gene: 14. DNA of the CDR3: TGTGCCAGCAGTCGAGGACAGGGACTTCTCTTACGCAATCAGCCCCAGCATTTT. Protein: CASSRGQGLLLRNQPQHF.